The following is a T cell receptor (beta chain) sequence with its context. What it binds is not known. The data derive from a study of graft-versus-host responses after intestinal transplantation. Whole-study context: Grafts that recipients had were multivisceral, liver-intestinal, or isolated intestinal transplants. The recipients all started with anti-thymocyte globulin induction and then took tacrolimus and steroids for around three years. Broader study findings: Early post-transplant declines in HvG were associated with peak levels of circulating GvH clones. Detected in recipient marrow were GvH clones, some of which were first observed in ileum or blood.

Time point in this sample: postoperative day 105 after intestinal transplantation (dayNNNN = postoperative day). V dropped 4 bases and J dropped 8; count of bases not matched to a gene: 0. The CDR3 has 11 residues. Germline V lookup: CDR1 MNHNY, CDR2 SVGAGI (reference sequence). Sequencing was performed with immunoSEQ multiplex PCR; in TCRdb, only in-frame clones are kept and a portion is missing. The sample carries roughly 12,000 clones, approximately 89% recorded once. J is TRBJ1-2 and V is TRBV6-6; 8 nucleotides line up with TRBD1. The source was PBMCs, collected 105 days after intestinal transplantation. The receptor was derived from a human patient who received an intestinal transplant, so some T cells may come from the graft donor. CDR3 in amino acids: CASSWDRGYTF. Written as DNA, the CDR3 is TGTGCCAGCAGTTGGGACAGGGGCTACACCTTC.